The 32 T cell receptor beta chains presented below share a single source sample, sequenced in a study of blood T cell repertoires in COVID-19. Assay: immunoSEQ multiplex PCR; the TCRdb copy retains only in-frame clones and omits some. The sample includes 280,000 or so clones, around 88% of them seen just once. The sequenced material came from PBMCs or T cells enriched from blood (not recorded which). The receptors stem from a woman aged 40 to 50 who had recovered from COVID-19.

The rearrangement joins TRBV7-2 to TRBJ2-7; D gene uncertain. Trimming took 1 base from V and 1 from J, leaving 8 bases between them. The length of the CDR3 is 14 residues. CDR1 is SGHTA and CDR2 is FQGNSA in the germline V gene. The CDR3 region has the DNA TGTGCCAGCAGCTTAGTTGCGGCGTCCTACGAGCAGTACTTC. Translated, it gives CASSLVAASYEQYF.

V gene TRBV28 combines with J gene TRBJ2-5; the match to TRBD2 covers 7 bases. The CDR3 is 15 residues long. The V gene end was trimmed by 9 bases and the J gene end by 4 bases; junction bases not matched to a gene: 14. CDR1 is MDHEN, CDR2 SYDVKM, per germline. The CDR3 nucleotides read TGTGCCAGTGGGCGGGGGAGAGGTGGTGGAGAGACCCAGTACTTC. Amino acids: CASGRGRGGGETQYF.

The chain joins TRBV4-3 to TRBJ2-7; D gene uncertain. This CDR3 is 13 amino acids long. Germline lookup yields CDR1 LGHNA and CDR2 YSLEER. V gave up 1 base and J gave up 7 bases, with 11 bases separating them. Written as DNA, the CDR3 is TGCGCCAGCAGCCAAGTGGTCGGTCGGGAGCAGTACTTC. Translated, it gives CASSQVVGREQYF.

The chain uses TRBV28 and TRBJ2-5, with D possibly TRBD1 on 7 matching bases. CDR1 and CDR2 from the germline V gene are MDHEN and SYDVKM. With 5 bases removed from V and 5 bases from J, the gap between germline ends came to 21 bases. The CDR3 has 16 residues. For the CDR3, the DNA is TGTGCCAGCAGTCCCCACGGAGGGGGCTATCGGGAGACCCAGTACTTC. This gives the protein CASSPHGGGYRETQYF. The full variable domain, in which reference TRBV28 and TRBJ2-5 provide the parts outside the CDR3, is DVKVTQSSRYLVKRTGEKVFLECVQDMDHENMFWYRQDPGLGLRLIYFSYDVKMKEKGDIPEGYSVSREKKERFSLILESASTNQTSMYLCASSPHGGGYRETQYFGPGTRLLVL.

V and J are TRBV30 and TRBJ1-1, with D tentatively TRBD1 (5 bases). The CDR3 is made up of 15 amino acids. The germline CDR1 and CDR2 sequences are GTSNPN and SVGIG (reference sequence). V was pared by 2 bases and J by 6 bases, with 19 bases between. CDR3 protein: CAWSPTLVRGAEAFF. The DNA for the CDR3 is TGTGCCTGGAGTCCAACGCTGGTAAGGGGCGCTGAAGCTTTCTTT.

The chain links TRBV7-3 to TRBJ2-3; D gene uncertain. The CDR3 length is 16 residues. The germline V and J ends were trimmed by 7 bases and 3 bases, with 20 bases remaining between them. Germline V lookup: CDR1 SGHTA, CDR2 FQGTGA. CDR3 coding DNA: TGTGCCAGCACCTCATGGAGCGCGGAGCTGACAGATACGCAGTATTTT. Its translation is CASTSWSAELTDTQYF. The complete variable domain, with remaining parts taken from reference TRBV7-3 and TRBJ2-3, reads GAGVSQTPSNKVTEKGKYVELRCDPISGHTALYWYRQSLGQGPEFLIYFQGTGAADDSGLPNDRFFAVRPEGSVSTLKIQRTERGDSAVYLCASTSWSAELTDTQYFGPGTRLTVL.

The gene calls are TRBV7-2 and TRBJ2-7; 10 bases line up with TRBD1. The CDR3 has 14 residues. V shed 6 bases and J 4 bases; nucleotides not matched to a gene: 6. CDR1 is SGHTA, CDR2 FQGNSA, per germline. CDR3 region: CASSPGQGYYEQYF. The DNA of the CDR3 is TGTGCCAGCAGTCCGGGACAGGGGTATTACGAGCAGTACTTC.

The chain is built from TRBV4-2 and TRBJ1-2, with 7 bases matching TRBD1. Looked up from germline, CDR1 is LGHNA and CDR2 is YNFKEQ. The V and J ends lost 0 bases and 2 bases, in that order; junction bases with no gene match: 9. There are 17 residues in the CDR3. The CDR3 region has the DNA TGTGCCAGCAGCCAAGATGATTTGGGACAGAGAAACTATGGCTACACCTTC. This gives the protein CASSQDDLGQRNYGYTF.

The V gene is TRBV3-1 (or the pseudogene TRBV3-2), the J gene TRBJ2-5; 7 nucleotides line up with TRBD1. V gave up 4 bases and J gave up 1 base; unmatched junction bases: 3. This CDR3 has 14 amino acids. Germline-derived CDR1 and CDR2 are LGHDT and YNNKEL (reference sequence). The CDR3 reads CASSLEGAQETQYF. CDR3 DNA: TGTGCCAGCAGCCTAGAGGGGGCCCAAGAGACCCAGTACTTC.

This sequence joins TRBV9 and TRBJ2-5, with TRBD1 matching over 11 bases. The CDR3 consists of 15 residues. V lost 2 bases to trimming and J lost 4 bases; unmatched junction nucleotides: 4. Germline values: CDR1 SGDLS, CDR2 YYNGEE. CDR3 sequence (DNA): TGTGCCAGCAGCGTCGGACAGGGGGCGGGAGAGACCCAGTACTTC. It specifies CASSVGQGAGETQYF.

This clone was recorded a few times. The chain joins TRBV19 to TRBJ2-7; 8 bases align to TRBD2. Per germline, CDR1 LNHDA and CDR2 SQIVND (reference sequence). This CDR3 contains 15 residues. Germline trimming cut 2 bases from V and 5 bases from J; bases unmatched to any gene: 8. CDR3 sequence reads: CASSIRTGGKDEQYF. In DNA, the CDR3 is TGTGCCAGTAGTATACGAACGGGAGGGAAGGACGAGCAGTACTTC.

The V and J genes are TRBV19 and TRBJ2-1, with 11 nucleotides matching TRBD2. The CDR3 runs to 19 residues. The V gene end was trimmed by 5 bases and the J gene end by 4 bases; junction bases not matched to a gene: 16. Germline V lookup: CDR1 LNHDA, CDR2 SQIVND (reference sequence). CDR3 DNA: TGTGCCAGTAGTTCCGACAGGGGTGAGGTAGCGGGAGGGTACAATGAGCAGTTCTTC. Translation gives CASSSDRGEVAGGYNEQFF.

The rearrangement uses TRBV27 and TRBJ2-6; 11 bases agree with TRBD1. The CDR3 sequence is 19 residues long. Trimming at V came to 4 bases and at J to 1 base, leaving 9 bases not matched to a gene. Germline values: CDR1 MNHEY, CDR2 SMNVEV (reference sequence). The CDR3 loop is CASSSPPDRGLSGANVLTF. In nucleotides, the CDR3 is TGTGCCAGCAGTTCCCCGCCGGACAGGGGGCTTTCTGGGGCCAACGTCCTGACTTTC.

J is TRBJ1-2 and V is TRBV7-2; D gene unclear. CDR1 and CDR2 from the germline V gene are SGHTA and FQGNSA. The CDR3 has 18 amino acids. V lost 4 bases, J lost 6 bases, and 27 bases lay in between. CDR3 sequence (DNA): TGTGCCAGCAGCTCTACCCAAAGAGGTCAGTTGCACTCCGATGGCTACACCTTC. It is translated as CASSSTQRGQLHSDGYTF.

The rearrangement uses TRBV5-1 and TRBJ2-7; D perhaps matches TRBD1 (5 bases). Germline V gives CDR1 SGHRS, CDR2 YFSETQ. CDR3 size: 15 residues. Trimming cost V 0 bases and J 5 bases, with 15 bases left between them. The CDR3: CASSLARIGAHEQYF. In DNA form, the CDR3 reads TGCGCCAGCAGCTTGGCCCGCATAGGGGCCCACGAGCAGTACTTC.

This chain connects TRBV3-1 (or the pseudogene TRBV3-2) to TRBJ2-1, with D perhaps TRBD2 (5 bases). The CDR3 sequence is 14 residues long. Germline CDR1 and CDR2: LGHDT and YNNKEL (reference sequence). V was shortened by 3 bases and J by 12 bases, with 18 bases between the two germline ends. Here the CDR3 reads CASSHLQVGEAQFF. In nucleotides, the CDR3 is TGTGCCAGCAGCCACCTCCAAGTGGGAGAAGCGCAGTTCTTC.

This rearrangement joins TRBV6-5 to TRBJ1-2; D perhaps matches TRBD1 (5 bases). Germline values: CDR1 MNHEY, CDR2 SVGAGI. V lost 4 bases to trimming and J lost 2 bases, with 5 bases between them. The CDR3 covers 12 residues. The CDR3 bases are TGTGCCAGCAGTTCAGGGAACTATGGCTACACCTTC. Amino acids: CASSSGNYGYTF.

V is TRBV4-3 and J is TRBJ2-6; TRBD2 is a possible D gene (5 bases). CDR3 length: 17 amino acids. In germline, CDR1 is LGHNA, CDR2 YSLEER. V was shortened by 0 bases and J by 4 bases, with 13 bases between the two germline ends. CDR3 in amino acids: CASSQERRGDGANVLTF. CDR3 coding DNA: TGCGCCAGCAGCCAAGAACGACGGGGTGACGGGGCCAACGTCCTGACTTTC.

The chain recombines TRBV11-2 with TRBJ2-3; D gene unclear. The CDR3 is made up of 14 amino acids. Germline CDR1 and CDR2: SGHAT and FQNNGV. V lost 4 bases and J 2 bases, leaving 10 bases between the germline ends. The CDR3 here is CASSSRNPTDTQYF. CDR3 in DNA: TGTGCCAGCAGCTCGCGAAATCCCACAGATACGCAGTATTTT. The full variable domain, its missing parts supplied by reference TRBV11-2 and TRBJ2-3, is EAGVAQSPRYKIIEKRQSVAFWCNPISGHATLYWYQQILGQGPKLLIQFQNNGVVDDSQLPKDRFSAERLKGVDSTLKIQPAKLEDSAVYLCASSSRNPTDTQYFGPGTRLTVL.

In this sample, this clone turned up once. The CDR3 DNA reads TGTGCCAGCACCCCCCTAGCGGGAGGGCGGGATACGCAGTATTTT. Translating it yields CASTPLAGGRDTQYF. This chain uses TRBV2 with TRBJ2-3, with 12 nucleotides matching TRBD2. The CDR3 consists of 15 residues. Germline-derived CDR1 and CDR2 are SNHLY and FYNNEI. The junction had 8 bases not matched to a gene; V was cut back by 7 bases and J by 6 bases. Drawing the rest from reference TRBV2 and TRBJ2-3, the complete variable domain is EPEVTQTPSHQVTQMGQEVILRCVPISNHLYFYWYRQILGQKVEFLVSFYNNEISEKSEIFDDQFSVERPDGSNFTLKIRSTKLEDSAMYFCASTPLAGGRDTQYFGPGTRLTVL.

V usage is TRBV28 and J usage is TRBJ2-1, with TRBD2 as a possible D gene (5 bases). The V end lost 6 bases, the J end lost 2 bases, and 20 bases lay between the germline ends. The CDR3 covers 17 residues. Germline CDR1 MDHEN, CDR2 SYDVKM. This chain's CDR3 is CASSLRLSKRPYNEQFF. The CDR3 coding sequence is TGTGCCAGCAGCCTACGACTATCGAAGAGGCCCTACAATGAGCAGTTCTTC. The variable domain in full, with the rest retrieved from reference TRBV28 and TRBJ2-1, is DVKVTQSSRYLVKRTGEKVFLECVQDMDHENMFWYRQDPGLGLRLIYFSYDVKMKEKGDIPEGYSVSREKKERFSLILESASTNQTSMYLCASSLRLSKRPYNEQFFGPGTRLTVL.

This clone was recorded once. V is TRBV11-2 and J is TRBJ2-1; D perhaps matches TRBD2 (5 bases). The CDR3 is 14 amino acids. Germline CDR1 and CDR2: SGHAT and FQNNGV. The germline V and J ends were trimmed by 1 base and 6 bases, with 10 bases remaining between them. CDR3 amino acids: CASSLGTSSNEQFF. CDR3 nucleotides: TGTGCCAGCAGCTTAGGTACTAGTAGCAATGAGCAGTTCTTC.

The genes are TRBV28 and TRBJ2-1; TRBD1 is a possible D gene (8 bases). Germline V lookup: CDR1 MDHEN, CDR2 SYDVKM. This CDR3 region has 13 residues. V lost 6 bases and J 6 bases, leaving 12 bases between the germline ends. CDR3 in DNA: TGTGCCAGCAGGGACAGGGAGGGCAATGAGCAGTTCTTC. Amino acids: CASRDREGNEQFF.

The chain carries TRBV3-1 (or the pseudogene TRBV3-2) and TRBJ2-1; a weak D match, TRBD2 (5 bases). V dropped 4 bases and J dropped 9 bases, with 16 bases sitting between them. The CDR3 is made up of 14 amino acids. Germline loops: CDR1 LGHDT, CDR2 YNNKEL (reference sequence). Written as DNA, the CDR3 is TGTGCCAGCAGCCCGATGGTTCTAGCACCTGAGCAGTTCTTC. Translated, it gives CASSPMVLAPEQFF.

The J gene is TRBJ1-6, the V gene TRBV19, with TRBD1 identical over 8 bases. V lost 9 bases, J lost 0 bases, and 13 bases stayed unmatched. This CDR3 spans 18 amino acids. The V gene's germline CDR1 is LNHDA and CDR2 SQIVND (reference sequence). The DNA for the CDR3 is TGTGCCAGCTCCGGACAGGGCTACCGAAGCTCCTATAATTCACCCCTCCACTTT. Its protein product is CASSGQGYRSSYNSPLHF.

The chain joins TRBV28 to TRBJ2-7; the D gene is possibly TRBD1 (6 bases). Trimming left V 5 bases short and J 0 bases short, with 14 bases between. Germline loops: CDR1 MDHEN, CDR2 SYDVKM. The CDR3 is 15 residues long. CDR3 amino acids: CASSLGGGTSYEQYF. CDR3 in DNA: TGTGCCAGCAGTCTGGGTGGGGGCACCTCCTACGAGCAGTACTTC.

This clone has just a few counts. The chain joins TRBV28 to TRBJ1-2, with D possibly TRBD1 on 6 matching bases. The V end lost 6 bases, the J end lost 1 base, and 18 bases lay between the germline ends. Germline V gene data show CDR1 as MDHEN and CDR2 as SYDVKM. The CDR3 extends over 16 amino acids. The CDR3 sequence is CASRPAGGPINYGYTF. The DNA of the CDR3 is TGTGCCAGCAGGCCCGCGGGGGGGCCCATTAACTATGGCTACACCTTC.

For the CDR3, the DNA is TGTGCCAGCAGCTGGGCTAGCGCCTACAATGAGCAGTTCTTC. Its translation: CASSWASAYNEQFF. J is TRBJ2-1 and V is TRBV7-8; TRBD2 might be the D (6 bases). The CDR3 runs 14 residues. Trimming took off 4 bases at V and 2 bases at J, with 9 bases between the two ends. The germline V gene encodes CDR1 SGHVS and CDR2 FQNEAQ.

The genes are TRBV25-1 and TRBJ2-1; D is perhaps TRBD2 (5 bases). V lost 5 bases and J lost 9, with 8 bases in between. The CDR3 consists of 11 residues. Germline CDR1 and CDR2: MGHDK and SYGVNS. CDR3 DNA: TGTGCCAGCAGTCCGGGAAGTGAGCAGTTCTTC. Its translation: CASSPGSEQFF.

This clone was seen just once. The V gene is TRBV6-5, the J gene TRBJ2-1; TRBD2 might be the D (6 bases). The length of the CDR3 is 14 residues. From germline, CDR1 is MNHEY and CDR2 SVGAGI. The V and J ends lost 6 bases and 2 bases respectively, with 11 bases between them. Written as DNA, the CDR3 is TGTGCCAGCAGCTGGGGGGAGACCTACAATGAGCAGTTCTTC. It codes for CASSWGETYNEQFF.

For this clone: Distinct nucleotide sequences in the sample also encode this CDR3. The J gene is TRBJ1-5, the V gene TRBV5-1; D is uncertain. The CDR3 has 13 amino acids. Looked up from germline, CDR1 is SGHRS and CDR2 is YFSETQ. Trimming took 4 bases from V and 3 from J, leaving 8 bases between them. In DNA form, the CDR3 reads TGCGCCAGCAGCCGAGACACCAATCAGCCCCAGCATTTT. This codes for CASSRDTNQPQHF.

The chain recombines TRBV6-5 with TRBJ1-6; no firm D call. The V gene lost 6 bases and the J gene lost 6 bases, with 12 bases spanning the gap. Germline loops: CDR1 MNHEY, CDR2 SVGAGI. The CDR3 runs to 14 residues. Written as DNA, the CDR3 is TGTGCCAGCAGCCACGGACTGACTAATTCACCCCTCCACTTT. Protein sequence: CASSHGLTNSPLHF.